Given below is one TCR beta chain in context. Its target is unknown. Germline V gene sequence: CDR1 LNHDA, CDR2 SQIVND (reference sequence). The CDR3 runs to 18 residues. With 3 bases removed from V and 7 bases from J, the gap between germline ends came to 25 bases. The data stem from a study of glioma-infiltrating T cells after dendritic cell vaccination. Study-level results: No direct clonality-survival link was found; a diverse polyclonal response may matter. Patients with more pretreatment TILs had longer time to progression and survival.

Up to about 2 ug genomic DNA was used for TCRB CDR3 amplification. Primers: 60 V beta forward and 13 J beta reverse. The table came from immunoSEQ multiplex PCR; TCRdb's copy has only in-frame clones and leaves some out. The sample shows 80,000 to 100,000 clones, 75% to 85% of them seen only once. The specimen was blood, collected before dendritic cell vaccination. The genes are TRBV19 and TRBJ2-1, with D tentatively TRBD2 (6 bases). The clonotype originates from a human donor with glioblastoma. DNA of the CDR3: TGTGCCAGTAGTATGACCCCCTGGGGGGAAGGGTTCGGAAATGAGCAGTTCTTC. Residues: CASSMTPWGEGFGNEQFF.